The rows below give T cell receptor beta chains drawn from one sample of a study of blood T cells in healthy people across ages. TCRdb re-called the 5' RACE reads through MiXCR, storing one row per CDR3 protein. Seen here are approximately 690,000 distinct CDR3 sequences, around 38% observed once, and the top ten hold roughly 30%. Sequencing input: blood. The receptors were sampled from an elderly man in good health. Both conserved end residues are trimmed from each CDR3. Clone size is shown for a subset of rows, as once, few, many or a class of expanded clone.

v_gene,abundance,CDR3aa
TRBV5-1,.,ASSPGQGDPYNEQY
TRBV3-1,many,ASSQVSGGRYNEQY
TRBV12-3/TRBV12-4,.,ASIRERVGTGELF
TRBV5-1,.,ASRSLAGTGTQY
TRBV6-5,.,ASRPTGGQGDGYT
TRBV7-2,.,ASSLRETGELF
TRBV5-1,.,ASSLGLGRSTDTQY
TRBV11-3,.,ASGLVAGVNEQF
TRBV7-3,.,ASSTWGPLGTDTQY
TRBV29-1,.,SERTGGDTQY
TRBV20-1,.,SAGGLAGPYEQY
TRBV18,.,ASSPTANNQPQH
TRBV10-3,.,AISESGQGTDTQY
TRBV29-1,few,SVLMDRGTQY
TRBV7-2,many,ASSLAGRSYEQY
TRBV9,.,ASRLGQGAAYGYT
TRBV4-1,many,ASSPIGGGDGKNIQY
TRBV7-6,.,ASSSIQGSDRFGLAKNIQY
TRBV20-1,.,SARKGTSNQPQH
TRBV5-5,.,ASSTGHATQETQY
TRBV6-6,.,AGSSLTGAGEQY
TRBV7-2,many,ASSLAGTTYEQY
TRBV4-2,.,ASSQAEVSNSPLH
TRBV13,once,ASSRNGPAEAF
TRBV4-3,few,ASSQQLAGVVDEQF
TRBV5-1,.,ASSRGREQETQY
TRBV6-2/TRBV6-3,.,ASSAPGPTNYGYT
TRBV7-2,many,ASSLSGRTDTQY
TRBV21-1,.,ASSREKQGIEGTDTQY
TRBV20-1,many,SAPDRASYEQY
TRBV18,.,ASSPPKRGGSDTQY
TRBV6-6,.,ASRHSSGANVLT
TRBV5-1,.,ASSLQTGSPNERY
TRBV4-3,few,ASSQRSPGQGAREQY
TRBV9,.,ASSGPGGYEQY
TRBV28,.,ASRPAGLAYEQY
TRBV7-3,.,ASSLQGGSAYEQY
TRBV20-1,few,SARDRTSVSYEQY
TRBV12-3/TRBV12-4,.,ASSFRGTGDTQY
TRBV29-1,.,SVEGGQGARKLF
TRBV5-1,.,ASSSSSGGKNTGELF
TRBV18,.,ASSPRDRGTQY